This T cell receptor (beta chain) was recovered during a study of blood T cell repertoires in COVID-19 (dated by TCRdb to 2020 to 2021). For the study in its entirety: The collaborator samples originated in the United States, Italy and Spain and spanned the acute and convalescent phases of COVID-19. The prospective study material was composed of cDNA or gDNA derived from T cells, B-cell-depleted T cells, or PBMCs. The dataset comprised deeply sampled blood TCRbeta repertoires from subjects exposed to, actively infected with, or recovered from COVID-19. The repertoires were released in a freely available public database intended as a resource for research on the immune response to SARS-CoV-2. Samples were obtained from the ongoing ImmuneRACE study (first 160 participants) and from over a thousand subjects provided by 6 global collaborators. Sample metadata almost always included a de-identified subject ID, COVID-19 status, age in years and sex. Where available, HLA class I and class II types were obtained from metadata supplied by the sample provider rather than from assay-based typing.

Beyond this particular receptor, the publication reports: How much clinical and demographic metadata was included differed by source and by participant, and the metadata was provided uncurated.

In Seattle, one collaborating source enrolled patients while the infection was active and tracked those patients longitudinally over the course of disease. Each collaborating institution followed its own protocols to collect whole blood in K2EDTA tubes. For TCRbeta analysis, collaborators shipped samples in one of three forms: frozen whole blood, isolated PBMCs, or DNA extracted from either of those sample types. In regard to this clone: Its antigen has not been determined. No base quality values were provided; no much bigger clone lies one nucleotide off.

TCRbeta CDR3 regions were amplified from genomic DNA using the immunoSEQ Assay, a bias-controlled multiplex PCR. The published analysis was carried out like this. The number of nucleated cells in each sample was estimated from the amplification of reference gene primers within the assay. Sequence reads were collapsed and filtered to measure the absolute abundance of every unique TCRbeta CDR3 rearrangement. For each sample, productive Simpson clonality was calculated as the square root of Simpson's diversity index across productive rearrangements. TCRdb stores this immuneACCESS table with in-frame sequences only. Part of the clones is absent; in the studies checked, under half of the shortfall reflects unresolved V genes, and no reason is known for the rest. V and J calls and clone size are as listed in that table; D and trimming were resolved from the DNA. The sample data list roughly 410,000 clones, and around 89% of these were observed just once. Jointly, the top ten make up 1.5% to 1.8% of the sample.

The sample was peripheral blood. This sequence originates from a woman aged 40 to 55 with COVID-19, enrolled during active disease.

The base sequence is TGTGCCAGCACTCGAGGTTTCGCGGGGGAGAATGGCTACACCTTC. Its coded protein is CASTRGFAGENGYTF. The rearranged chain carries TRBV6-6 and TRBJ1-2, and perhaps TRBD1 as D gene, on 5 matching bases. The CDR3 spans 15 residues, from the cysteine through the phenylalanine. Only the CDR3 DNA stays, 45 bases, in frame from base 1. The junction shows trimming of 7 bases on V and 6 bases on J, plus 21 bases between the germline ends. Sequences MNHNY (CDR1) and SVGAGI (CDR2) are obtained from the germline V gene (reference sequence).